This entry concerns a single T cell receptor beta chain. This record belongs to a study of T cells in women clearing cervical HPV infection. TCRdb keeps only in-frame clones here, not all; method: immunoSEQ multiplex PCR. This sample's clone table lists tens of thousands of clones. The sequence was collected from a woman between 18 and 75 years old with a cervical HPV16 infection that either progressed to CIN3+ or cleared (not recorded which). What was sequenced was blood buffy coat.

The CDR3 spells CASSLGGQQETQYF. Incomplete CDR3 DNA: TGTGCCAGCAGCTTAGGGGGACAGCAAGAGACC. The genes are TRBV11-2 and TRBJ2-5; 7 bases match TRBD1. The read stops 3 residues short of the end of the CDR3; the missing end is completed from the germline J gene. The CDR3 length is 14 residues. V was pared by 1 base and J by 2 bases, with 1 base of the junction left unmatched. Germline CDR1 and CDR2: SGHAT and FQNNGV. Together with reference TRBV11-2 and TRBJ2-5, the CDR3 gives the full variable domain: EAGVAQSPRYKIIEKRQSVAFWCNPISGHATLYWYQQILGQGPKLLIQFQNNGVVDDSQLPKDRFSAERLKGVDSTLKIQPAKLEDSAVYLCASSLGGQQETQYFGPGTRLLVL.